The 7 T cell receptor beta chains given below trace back to one sample, sequenced in a study of blood T cells in healthy people across ages. Then a second PCR, running roughly 7 to 12 cycles, was carried out with a sample-barcoded 5' primer and a J-beta primer mix. TCRdb re-called the 5' RACE reads with MiXCR, one entry per CDR3 protein. Among more than 800,000 distinct CDR3 sequences, around 30% were seen once, and the ten largest hold approximately 15%. Sequencing was carried out using blood. The receptor source for this set is a woman older than 75 in good health.

The V call is TRBV7-2, the J call TRBJ2-7; TRBD2 matches at 14 bases. The J segment lost 1 base and the V segment lost 5 bases, leaving 4 bases of the junction unmatched. This CDR3 is 16 amino acids long. CDR1 and CDR2 (germline): SGHTA, FQGNSA. CDR3 loop: CASSGGTSGGSYEQYF. In nucleotides, the CDR3 is TGTGCCAGCAGCGGGGGGACTAGCGGGGGATCCTACGAGCAGTACTTC. The complete variable domain, with remaining parts taken from reference TRBV7-2 and TRBJ2-7, reads GAGVSQSPSNKVTEKGKDVELRCDPISGHTALYWYRQSLGQGLEFLIYFQGNSAPDKSGLPSDRFSAERTGGSVSTLTIQRTQQEDSAVYLCASSGGTSGGSYEQYFGPGTRLTVT.

For the CDR3, the DNA is TGCAGCGTTGCGGGGCAAGCAGGGGTAACTAATGAAAAACTGTTTTTT. Its translation: CSVAGQAGVTNEKLFF. The chain has TRBV29-1 and TRBJ1-4; D possibly corresponds to TRBD1 (6 bases). Trimming cost V 4 bases and J 1 base, with 16 bases left between them. Per the germline V gene, CDR1 is SQVTM and CDR2 is ANQGSEA. The CDR3 covers 16 residues.

There are a few counts of this clonotype. A much larger clonotype is one base distant, so this may be a read error. CDR3 amino acids: CSARGSGGGAYNEQYF. CDR3 nucleotides: TGCAGTGCTAGGGGCAGCGGCGGGGGGGCCTACAATGAGCAGTACTTC. The chain couples TRBV20-1 to TRBJ2-1; 9 bases map to TRBD2. The DNA end is more similar to TRBJ2-7, so the J call may be wrong. This CDR3 is 16 amino acids long. Germline CDR1 is DFQATT and CDR2 is SNEGSKA (reference sequence).

As for this clonotype: A single base separates this from a much larger clone, so it may be a read error. The CDR3 sequence: CASQPGQTFNEQYF. The CDR3 bases are TGCGCCAGCCAGCCGGGACAGACATTCAATGAGCAGTACTTC. The gene calls are TRBV5-1 and TRBJ2-5; 7 nucleotides match TRBD1. V shed 7 bases, J shed 11 bases, and the junction held 17 bases outside the gene matches. This CDR3 has 14 residues. The germline CDR1 and CDR2 sequences are SGHRS and YFSETQ.

This clonotype was counted at least ten times. CDR3 nucleotide sequence: TGCAGTGCTAGTCCGGACTTTCAAGAGACCCAGTACTTC. Translation gives CSASPDFQETQYF. The V gene is TRBV20-1, the J gene TRBJ2-5; TRBD2 is a possible D gene (5 bases). The CDR3 spans 13 residues. Trimming took off 3 bases at V and 2 bases at J, with 10 bases between the two ends. Germline V gene sequence: CDR1 DFQATT, CDR2 SNEGSKA (reference sequence).

The V gene is TRBV11-2, the J gene TRBJ2-7, with TRBD2 matching 14 bases. CDR3 length: 14 residues. From germline, CDR1 is SGHAT and CDR2 FQNNGV. With 4 bases clipped from V and 7 bases from J, the junction kept 3 bases outside the gene matches. The CDR3 sequence: CASSWTSGGIEQYF. DNA for the CDR3: TGTGCCAGCAGCTGGACTAGCGGGGGGATTGAGCAGTACTTC.

The chain couples TRBV5-1 to TRBJ2-7, with D unclear. The CDR3 extends over 13 amino acids. Germline CDR1 and CDR2: SGHRS and YFSETQ. V lost 2 bases and J lost 7, with 13 bases in between. Here the CDR3 reads CASSFSVYNEQYF. The CDR3, as DNA: TGCGCCAGCAGCTTCTCGGTGTACAATGAGCAGTACTTC.